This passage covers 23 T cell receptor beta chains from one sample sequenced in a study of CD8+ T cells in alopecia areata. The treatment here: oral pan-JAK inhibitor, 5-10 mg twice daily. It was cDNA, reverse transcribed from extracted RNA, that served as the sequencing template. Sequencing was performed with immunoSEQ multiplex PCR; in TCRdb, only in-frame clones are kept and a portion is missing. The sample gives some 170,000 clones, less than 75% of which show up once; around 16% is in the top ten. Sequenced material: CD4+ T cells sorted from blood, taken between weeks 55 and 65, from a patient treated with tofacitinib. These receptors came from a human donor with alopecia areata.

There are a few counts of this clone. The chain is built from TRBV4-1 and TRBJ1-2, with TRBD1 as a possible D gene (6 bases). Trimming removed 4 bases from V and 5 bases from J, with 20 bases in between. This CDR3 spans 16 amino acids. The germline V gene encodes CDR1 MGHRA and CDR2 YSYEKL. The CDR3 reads CASSPIGGRWVYGYTF. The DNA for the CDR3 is TGCGCCAGCAGCCCTATCGGGGGGCGCTGGGTTTATGGCTACACCTTC.

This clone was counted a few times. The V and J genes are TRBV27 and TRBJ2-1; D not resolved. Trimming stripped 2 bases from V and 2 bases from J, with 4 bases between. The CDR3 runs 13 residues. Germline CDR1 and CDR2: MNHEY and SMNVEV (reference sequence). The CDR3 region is CASSLNAYNEQFF. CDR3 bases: TGTGCCAGCAGTTTAAACGCCTACAATGAGCAGTTCTTC.

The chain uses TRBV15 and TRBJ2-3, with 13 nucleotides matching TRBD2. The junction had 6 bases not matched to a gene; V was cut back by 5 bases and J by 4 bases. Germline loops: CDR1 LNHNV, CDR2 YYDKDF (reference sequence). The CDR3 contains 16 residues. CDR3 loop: CATSGRLAGGADTQYF. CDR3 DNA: TGTGCCACCAGCGGCCGACTAGCGGGGGGTGCAGATACGCAGTATTTT.

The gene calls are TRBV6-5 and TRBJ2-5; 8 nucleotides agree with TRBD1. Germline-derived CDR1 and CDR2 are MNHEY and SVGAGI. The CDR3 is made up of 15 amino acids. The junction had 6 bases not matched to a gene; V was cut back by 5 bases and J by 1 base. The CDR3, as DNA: TGTGCCAGCAGTAGGACAGGGTCAGTCCAAGAGACCCAGTACTTC. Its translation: CASSRTGSVQETQYF.

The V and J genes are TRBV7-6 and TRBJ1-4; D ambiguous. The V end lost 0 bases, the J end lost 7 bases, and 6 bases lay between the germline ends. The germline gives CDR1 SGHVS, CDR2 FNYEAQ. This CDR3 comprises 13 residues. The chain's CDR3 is CASSLAHGEKLFF. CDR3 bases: TGTGCCAGCAGCTTAGCCCACGGTGAAAAACTGTTTTTT. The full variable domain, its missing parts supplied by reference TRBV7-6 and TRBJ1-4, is GAGVSQSPRYKVTKRGQDVALRCDPISGHVSLYWYRQALGQGPEFLTYFNYEAQQDKSGLPNDRFSAERPEGSISTLTIQRTEQRDSAMYRCASSLAHGEKLFFGSGTQLSVL.

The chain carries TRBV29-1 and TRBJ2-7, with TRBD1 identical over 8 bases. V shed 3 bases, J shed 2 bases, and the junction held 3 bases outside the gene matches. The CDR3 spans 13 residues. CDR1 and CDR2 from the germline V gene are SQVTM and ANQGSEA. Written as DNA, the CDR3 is TGCAGCGTTGAGGTGACAGGGGCCTACGAGCAGTACTTC. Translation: CSVEVTGAYEQYF.

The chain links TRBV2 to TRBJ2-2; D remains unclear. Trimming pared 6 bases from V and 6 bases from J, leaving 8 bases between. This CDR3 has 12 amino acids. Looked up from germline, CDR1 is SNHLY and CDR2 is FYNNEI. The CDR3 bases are TGTGCCAGCAGGGTAGACGCCGGGGAGCTGTTTTTT. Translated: CASRVDAGELFF.

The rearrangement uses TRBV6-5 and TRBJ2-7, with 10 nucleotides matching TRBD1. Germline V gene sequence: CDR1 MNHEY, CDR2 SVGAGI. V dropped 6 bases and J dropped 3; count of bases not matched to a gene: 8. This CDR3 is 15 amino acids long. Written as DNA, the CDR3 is TGTGCCAGCAGCCGGACGGGACAGGGGATCTACGAGCAGTACTTC. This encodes CASSRTGQGIYEQYF.

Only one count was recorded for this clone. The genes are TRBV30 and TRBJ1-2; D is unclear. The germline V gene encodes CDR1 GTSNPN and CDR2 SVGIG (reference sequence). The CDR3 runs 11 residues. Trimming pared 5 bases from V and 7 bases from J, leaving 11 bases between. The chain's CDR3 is CAWDWERGYTF. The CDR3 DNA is TGTGCCTGGGACTGGGAACGTGGCTACACCTTC.

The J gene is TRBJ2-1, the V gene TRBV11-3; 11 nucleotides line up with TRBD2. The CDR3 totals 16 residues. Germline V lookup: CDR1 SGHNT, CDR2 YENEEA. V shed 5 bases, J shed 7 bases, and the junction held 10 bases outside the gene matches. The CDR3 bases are TGTGCCAGCAGCCCCCGTAGCGGGGGGGCTTGGAATGAGCAGTTCTTC. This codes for CASSPRSGGAWNEQFF.

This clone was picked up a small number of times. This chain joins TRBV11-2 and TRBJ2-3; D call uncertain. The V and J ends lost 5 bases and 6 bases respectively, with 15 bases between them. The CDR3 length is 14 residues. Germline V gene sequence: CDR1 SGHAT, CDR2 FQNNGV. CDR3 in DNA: TGTGCCAGCAGCCGAAGGTCTCGGCAGGATACGCAGTATTTT. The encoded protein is CASSRRSRQDTQYF.

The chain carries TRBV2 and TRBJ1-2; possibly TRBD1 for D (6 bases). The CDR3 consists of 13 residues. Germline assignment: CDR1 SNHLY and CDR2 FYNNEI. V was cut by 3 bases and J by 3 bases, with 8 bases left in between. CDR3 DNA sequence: TGTGCCAGCAGTGAGGGGGGCCACTATGGCTACACCTTC. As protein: CASSEGGHYGYTF.

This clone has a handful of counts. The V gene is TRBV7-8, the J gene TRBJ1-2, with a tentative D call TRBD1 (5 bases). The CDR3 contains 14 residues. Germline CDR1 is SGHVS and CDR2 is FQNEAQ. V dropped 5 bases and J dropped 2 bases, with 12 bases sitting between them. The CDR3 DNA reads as TGTGCCAGCAGCCCCGGTGGGGGGAACTATGGCTACACCTTC. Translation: CASSPGGGNYGYTF.

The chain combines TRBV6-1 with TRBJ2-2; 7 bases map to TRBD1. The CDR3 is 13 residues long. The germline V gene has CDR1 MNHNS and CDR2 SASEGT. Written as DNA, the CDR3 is TGTGCTATCGACAGGGCGCACACCGGGGAGCTGTTTTTT. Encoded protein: CAIDRAHTGELFF.

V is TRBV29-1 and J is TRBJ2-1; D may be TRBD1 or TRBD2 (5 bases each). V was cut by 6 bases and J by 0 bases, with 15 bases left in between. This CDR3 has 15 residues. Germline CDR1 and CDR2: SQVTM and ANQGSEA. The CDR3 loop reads CSVVRDPSSYNEQFF. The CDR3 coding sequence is TGCAGCGTGGTCAGGGACCCGAGCTCCTACAATGAGCAGTTCTTC.

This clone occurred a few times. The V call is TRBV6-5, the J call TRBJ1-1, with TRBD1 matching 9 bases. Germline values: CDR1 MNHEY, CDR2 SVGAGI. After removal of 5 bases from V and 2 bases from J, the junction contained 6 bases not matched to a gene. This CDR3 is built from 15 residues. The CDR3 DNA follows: TGTGCCAGCAGTCACCTGGACAGGGGTAACACTGAAGCTTTCTTT. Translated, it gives CASSHLDRGNTEAFF.

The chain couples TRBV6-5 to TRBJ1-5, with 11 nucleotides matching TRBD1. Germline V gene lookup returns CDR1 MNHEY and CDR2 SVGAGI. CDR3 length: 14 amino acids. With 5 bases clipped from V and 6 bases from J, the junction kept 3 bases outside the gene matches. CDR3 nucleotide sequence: TGTGCCAGCAGTCCGGACAGGGGGCGTCAGCCCCAGCATTTT. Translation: CASSPDRGRQPQHF.

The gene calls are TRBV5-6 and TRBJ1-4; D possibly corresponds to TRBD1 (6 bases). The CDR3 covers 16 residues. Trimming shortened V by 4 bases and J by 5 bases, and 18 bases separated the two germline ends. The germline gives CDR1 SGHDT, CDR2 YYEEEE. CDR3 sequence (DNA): TGTGCCAGCAGCCCCGATGCGGGGGGCAAAAATGAAAAACTGTTTTTT. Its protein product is CASSPDAGGKNEKLFF.

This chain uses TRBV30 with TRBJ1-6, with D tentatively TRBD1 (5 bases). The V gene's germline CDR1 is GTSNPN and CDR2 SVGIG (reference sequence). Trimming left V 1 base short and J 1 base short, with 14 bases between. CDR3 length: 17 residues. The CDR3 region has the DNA TGTGCCTGGAGTGCCCACCTTGGGGGTTCCTATAATTCACCCCTCCACTTT. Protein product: CAWSAHLGGSYNSPLHF.

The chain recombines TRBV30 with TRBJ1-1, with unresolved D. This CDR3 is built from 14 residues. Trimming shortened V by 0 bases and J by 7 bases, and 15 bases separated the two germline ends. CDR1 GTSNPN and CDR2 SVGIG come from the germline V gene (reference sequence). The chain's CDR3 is CAWSVLDGLNEAFF. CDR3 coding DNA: TGTGCCTGGAGTGTACTGGACGGTCTTAATGAAGCTTTCTTT.

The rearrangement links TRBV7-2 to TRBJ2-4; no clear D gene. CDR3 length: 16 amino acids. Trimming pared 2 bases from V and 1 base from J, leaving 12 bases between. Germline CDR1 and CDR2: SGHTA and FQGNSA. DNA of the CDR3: TGTGCCAGCAGCTTATACGGAGCTAACGCCAAAAACATTCAGTACTTC. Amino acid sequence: CASSLYGANAKNIQYF.

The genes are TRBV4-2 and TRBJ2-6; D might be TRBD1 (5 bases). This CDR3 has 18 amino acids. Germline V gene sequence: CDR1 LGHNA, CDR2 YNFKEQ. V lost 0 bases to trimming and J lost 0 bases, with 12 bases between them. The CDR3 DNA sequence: TGTGCCAGCAGCCAAGATGGGGCAGACCCCTCTGGGGCCAACGTCCTGACTTTC. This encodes CASSQDGADPSGANVLTF.

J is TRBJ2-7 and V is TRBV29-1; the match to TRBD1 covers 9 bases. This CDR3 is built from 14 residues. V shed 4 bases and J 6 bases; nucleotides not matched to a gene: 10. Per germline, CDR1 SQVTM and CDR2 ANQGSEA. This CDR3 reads CSVGATGTGSEQYF. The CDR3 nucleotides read TGCAGCGTTGGAGCGACCGGGACAGGGAGCGAGCAGTACTTC.